This TCR beta chain was profiled in a study of blood T cells in healthy people across ages. This CDR3 spans 14 amino acids. CDR1 and CDR2 from the germline V gene are SEHNR and FQNEAQ (reference sequence). There are a few counts of this clonotype. Combining a sample-barcoded 5' primer with a J-beta primer mix, a second PCR ran for roughly 6 to 12 cycles. MiXCR was run by TCRdb on the 5' RACE reads, yielding one entry per CDR3 protein. Among under 1 million distinct CDR3 sequences listed, roughly 44% were seen once. The specimen sequenced was blood. This receptor was obtained from a man between 60 and 75 years old in good health. The chain joins TRBV7-9 to TRBJ2-7; no clear D. Matching the DNA end better, TRBJ2-5 makes the J call doubtful. For the CDR3, the DNA is TGTGCCAGCAGGCGTGATTCAAATAAAGAGACCCAGTACTTC. Translating gives CASRRDSNKETQYF.